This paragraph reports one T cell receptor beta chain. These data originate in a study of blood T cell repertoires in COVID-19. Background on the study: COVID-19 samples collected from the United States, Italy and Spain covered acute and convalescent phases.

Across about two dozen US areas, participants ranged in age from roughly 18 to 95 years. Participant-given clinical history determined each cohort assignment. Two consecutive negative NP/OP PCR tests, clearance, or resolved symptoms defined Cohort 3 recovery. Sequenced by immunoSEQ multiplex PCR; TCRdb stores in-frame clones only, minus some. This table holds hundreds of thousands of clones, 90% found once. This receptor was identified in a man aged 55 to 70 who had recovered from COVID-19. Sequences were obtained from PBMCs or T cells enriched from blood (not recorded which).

Here the CDR3 reads CASSAGAGDTEAFF. The CDR3 coding sequence is TGTGCCAGCAGCGCAGGGGCGGGGGACACTGAAGCTTTCTTT. The J gene is TRBJ1-1, the V gene TRBV21-1. TRBV21-1 is shown as a pseudogene. This CDR3 contains 14 residues.